The present T cell receptor beta chain was sequenced within a study of T cell responses to AZD1222 COVID-19 vaccine. TCRdb keeps only in-frame clones here, not all; method: immunoSEQ multiplex PCR. The profile shows 110,000 to 150,000 clones, approximately 90% of them singletons. With respect to this clone: Its antigen is still unknown.

General observations from the study: Elevations in Spike-specific TCR breadth and depth followed administration of two AZD1222 doses.

The CDR3 spans 14 residues. Looked up from germline, CDR1 is MNHEY and CDR2 is SVGAGI. Trimming took off 7 bases at V and 0 bases at J, with 12 bases between the two ends. The receptor was derived from an adult in good health. Sequenced material: peripheral blood, taken on day 0 of AZD1222 vaccination. The chain is built from TRBV6-5 and TRBJ1-2; no clear D gene. The CDR3 spells CASTDPLANYGYTF. CDR3 sequence (DNA): TGTGCCAGCACCGATCCCTTAGCTAACTATGGCTACACCTTC.